This T cell receptor beta chain appears in the sequencing data of a study of blood T cell repertoires in COVID-19. Study context: Samples taken during acute and convalescent COVID-19 were collected in the United States, Italy and Spain. From T cells, B-cell-depleted T cells, or PBMCs came the material, which was cDNA or gDNA.

The CDR3 spans 16 residues. Trimming took off 3 bases at V and 0 bases at J, with 12 bases between the two ends. Germline-derived CDR1 and CDR2 are SGHDN and FVKESK. Original data processing: Cell counts per sample came from amplifying reference gene primers. Assay: immunoSEQ multiplex PCR; the TCRdb copy retains only in-frame clones and omits some. V, J and clone size reflect that table, while D and trimming were determined from the DNA. In the table there are approximately 230,000 clones, 70% to 90% of which are singletons. This chain links TRBV14 with TRBJ2-1; D might be TRBD2 (5 bases). The sequence came from a middle-aged woman who had recovered from COVID-19. Sequenced material: peripheral blood. CDR3 amino acids: CASSQWSEGSYNEQFF. DNA of the CDR3: TGTGCCAGCAGCCAGTGGTCCGAGGGCTCCTACAATGAGCAGTTCTTC. The whole variable domain, filled in from reference TRBV14 and TRBJ2-1, reads EAGVTQFPSHSVIEKGQTVTLRCDPISGHDNLYWYRRVMGKEIKFLLHFVKESKQDESGMPNNRFLAERTGGTYSTLKVQPAELEDSGVYFCASSQWSEGSYNEQFFGPGTRLTVL.